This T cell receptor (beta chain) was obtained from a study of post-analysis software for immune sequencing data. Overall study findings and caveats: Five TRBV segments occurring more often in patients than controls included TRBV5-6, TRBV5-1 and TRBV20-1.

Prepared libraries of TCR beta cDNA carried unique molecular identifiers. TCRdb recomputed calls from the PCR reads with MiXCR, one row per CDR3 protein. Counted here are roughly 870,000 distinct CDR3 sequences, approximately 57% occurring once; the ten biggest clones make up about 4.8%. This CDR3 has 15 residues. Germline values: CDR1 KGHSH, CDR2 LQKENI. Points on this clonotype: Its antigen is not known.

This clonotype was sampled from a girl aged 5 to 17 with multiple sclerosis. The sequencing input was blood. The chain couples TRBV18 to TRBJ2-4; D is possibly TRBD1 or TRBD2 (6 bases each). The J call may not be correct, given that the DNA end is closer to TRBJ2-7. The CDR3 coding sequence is TGTGCCAGCTCACCCCCGGGGGCATTCCCCTACGAGCAGTACTTC. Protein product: CASSPPGAFPYEQYF.